A single sample gave rise to the 23 T cell receptor beta chains below, sequenced in a study of shared clonotypes between healthy human individuals. Only in-frame clones appear in the TCRdb table, and some are missing; sequencing was by immunoSEQ multiplex PCR. The sample has some 1,900,000 clones, about 95% seen once. The naive CD8 subset, CD45RO-negative cells positively selected for CCR7, excluded terminally differentiated effector memory CD45RA+ cells. Specimen: naive CD8+ T cells sorted from blood. The origin of the receptors is a man younger than 35 in good health.

To note about this clone: The sample contains more than one DNA sequence encoding this CDR3. The genes are TRBV6-5 and TRBJ2-2; D gene ambiguous. CDR1 and CDR2 from the germline V gene are MNHEY and SVGAGI. The V end was cut by 1 base, the J end by 0 bases, with 6 bases between. This CDR3 has 15 amino acids. This CDR3 is CASSYYGANTGELFF. DNA for the CDR3: TGTGCCAGCAGTTACTACGGCGCGAACACCGGGGAGCTGTTTTTT.

This clone was counted once. The chain recombines TRBV9 with TRBJ2-2, with 10 bases aligning to TRBD2. V shed 0 bases and J 4 bases; nucleotides not matched to a gene: 3. The CDR3 sequence is 16 residues long. Germline CDR1 is SGDLS and CDR2 is YYNGEE. CDR3 residues: CASSVVAGGVTGELFF. The CDR3 DNA reads TGTGCCAGCAGCGTAGTAGCGGGAGGTGTCACCGGGGAGCTGTTTTTT.

This chain links TRBV5-5 with TRBJ1-4, with unresolved D. Per germline, CDR1 SGHKS and CDR2 YYEKEE (reference sequence). CDR3 length: 14 residues. The V end was cut by 2 bases, the J end by 4 bases, with 9 bases between. The CDR3 DNA is TGTGCCAGCAGCTTACTCTTGGGTAATGAAAAACTGTTTTTT. It is translated as CASSLLLGNEKLFF.

The CDR3 reads CASSGTGRETQYF. The CDR3 nucleotides read TGCGCCAGCAGTGGGACAGGGCGGGAGACCCAGTACTTC. The chain has TRBV10-2 and TRBJ2-5, with 8 bases aligning to TRBD1. Germline assignment: CDR1 WSHSY and CDR2 SAAADI. This CDR3 spans 13 amino acids. V dropped 4 bases and J dropped 5; count of bases not matched to a gene: 3.

As concerns this clone: Other DNA sequences in this sample translate to the same CDR3. The chain has TRBV27 and TRBJ2-2; the D gene could be TRBD1 or TRBD2 (5 bases each). Germline CDR1 MNHEY, CDR2 SMNVEV (reference sequence). The CDR3 runs 13 residues. The germline V and J ends were trimmed by 3 bases and 5 bases, with 7 bases remaining between them. Here the CDR3 DNA reads TGTGCCAGCAGTTTTGGGGGTACCGGGGAGCTGTTTTTT. It encodes CASSFGGTGELFF.

V gene TRBV5-8 combines with J gene TRBJ1-3, with D possibly TRBD1 on 6 matching bases. This CDR3 contains 17 residues. The germline V and J ends were trimmed by 1 base and 3 bases, with 17 bases remaining between them. Germline CDR1 and CDR2: SGHTS and YDEGEE. For the CDR3, the DNA is TGTGCCAGCAGCTTGAGGGGGTCGTTGGGGAATGGAAACACCATATATTTT. Residues: CASSLRGSLGNGNTIYF.

V usage is TRBV6-1 and J usage is TRBJ2-1, with D maybe TRBD1 (6 bases). The CDR3 runs to 15 residues. The germline gives CDR1 MNHNS, CDR2 SASEGT. V was shortened by 1 base and J by 3 bases, with 10 bases between the two germline ends. The CDR3 here is CASSEDRDGYNEQFF. The CDR3 coding sequence is TGTGCCAGCAGTGAAGACAGGGACGGCTACAATGAGCAGTTCTTC.

The V gene is TRBV7-9, the J gene TRBJ2-2, with 13 bases that match TRBD2. V lost 2 bases, J lost 5 bases, and 5 bases stayed unmatched. Germline-derived CDR1 and CDR2 are SEHNR and FQNEAQ (reference sequence). The CDR3 runs 17 residues. The CDR3 region is CASSLSQTSGRTGELFF. DNA for the CDR3: TGTGCCAGCAGCTTAAGTCAGACTAGCGGGAGGACCGGGGAGCTGTTTTTT. Complete variable domain (other parts from reference TRBV7-9 and TRBJ2-2): DTGVSQNPRHKITKRGQNVTFRCDPISEHNRLYWYRQTLGQGPEFLTYFQNEAQLEKSRLLSDRFSAERPKGSFSTLEIQRTEQGDSAMYLCASSLSQTSGRTGELFFGEGSRLTVL.

The chain carries TRBV28 and TRBJ2-7; 7 nucleotides match TRBD1. The ends lost 7 bases at V and 1 base at J; junction bases unmatched: 7. The CDR3 totals 14 residues. Germline V gives CDR1 MDHEN, CDR2 SYDVKM. The CDR3: CASKFQGESYEQYF. CDR3 DNA sequence: TGTGCCAGCAAATTTCAGGGGGAGTCCTACGAGCAGTACTTC.

Points on this clone: The same CDR3 also results from other DNA sequences found in this sample. The J gene is TRBJ2-7, the V gene TRBV29-1; a weak D match, TRBD1 (5 bases). Germline assignment: CDR1 SQVTM and CDR2 ANQGSEA. V was shortened by 1 base and J by 3 bases, with 10 bases between the two germline ends. The CDR3 has 13 residues. The chain's CDR3 is CSVEGGTSYEQYF. CDR3 coding DNA: TGCAGCGTTGAAGGGGGCACGAGCTACGAGCAGTACTTC.

V gene TRBV4-1 combines with J gene TRBJ2-1; weak D call: TRBD1 (5 bases). Germline V gene data show CDR1 as MGHRA and CDR2 as YSYEKL. Between the trimmed V and J ends, which lost 0 bases and 0 bases, there was a span of 18 bases. The CDR3 totals 19 residues. CDR3 nucleotides: TGCGCCAGCAGCCAAGAAGACCCGGACACAACGAGCTCCTACAATGAGCAGTTCTTC. Protein sequence: CASSQEDPDTTSSYNEQFF.

This chain connects TRBV18 to TRBJ2-5; D uncertain. The ends were cut back, 0 bases at V and 0 bases at J, with 17 bases in the middle. The CDR3 covers 18 residues. In germline, CDR1 is KGHSH, CDR2 LQKENI. The CDR3 spells CASSPPGGSDQYQETQYF. The CDR3, as DNA: TGTGCCAGCTCACCACCCGGCGGAAGCGATCAGTACCAAGAGACCCAGTACTTC.

The gene calls are TRBV6-8 and TRBJ2-3; D not certain. CDR3 length: 10 amino acids. Trimming took 9 bases from V and 7 from J, leaving 8 bases between them. Per the germline V gene, CDR1 is MNHGY and CDR2 is SAAAGT. CDR3 in amino acids: CARVFNTQYF. The CDR3 DNA reads as TGTGCCAGAGTATTCAATACGCAGTATTTT.

This clone was counted once. The chain has TRBV11-3 and TRBJ2-2; TRBD2 agrees at 7 bases. Germline V gives CDR1 SGHNT, CDR2 YENEEA. The CDR3 consists of 15 residues. V lost 0 bases to trimming and J lost 7 bases; unmatched junction nucleotides: 5. The CDR3 DNA is TGTGCCAGCAGCTTAGATGCGGGAGCAAACGGGGAGCTGTTTTTT. Protein: CASSLDAGANGELFF.

This clone was found a few times. J is TRBJ1-2 and V is TRBV6-5; D is unclear. In germline, CDR1 is MNHEY, CDR2 SVGAGI. The CDR3 contains 12 residues. V lost 5 bases and J 4 bases, leaving 8 bases between the germline ends. The CDR3, as DNA: TGTGCCAGCAGTCCCTTCCCCTATGGCTACACCTTC. Its protein is CASSPFPYGYTF.

This rearrangement joins TRBV27 to TRBJ2-2; 12 bases fit TRBD2. The CDR3 has 17 amino acids. Germline values: CDR1 MNHEY, CDR2 SMNVEV (reference sequence). Trimming removed 5 bases from V and 5 bases from J; junction bases left unmatched: 9. The CDR3 bases are TGTGCCAGCAGTATCCTAGCGGGAGGGCGGGGGACCGGGGAGCTGTTTTTT. Encoded protein: CASSILAGGRGTGELFF.

The chain recombines TRBV10-2 with TRBJ2-1; TRBD2 aligns across 9 bases. The V gene end was trimmed by 7 bases and the J gene end by 7 bases; junction bases not matched to a gene: 17. The germline V gene encodes CDR1 WSHSY and CDR2 SAAADI. This CDR3 contains 17 residues. For the CDR3, the DNA is TGCGCCAGCAATACGTCGCCTAGCGGGATATTAGAGAATGAGCAGTTCTTC. Its translation is CASNTSPSGILENEQFF.

In regard to this clone: Other DNA sequences of this sample code for an identical CDR3. This chain joins TRBV6-5 and TRBJ1-1; 8 nucleotides agree with TRBD1. V was clipped by 0 bases and J by 0 bases; unmatched bases: 3. Germline values: CDR1 MNHEY, CDR2 SVGAGI. The CDR3 runs to 16 residues. In nucleotides, the CDR3 is TGTGCCAGCAGTTACTCGACAGGGGAGATGAACACTGAAGCTTTCTTT. This translates into CASSYSTGEMNTEAFF.

The chain joins TRBV21-1 to TRBJ1-1; whether TRBD1, the table's D call, matches the DNA was not checked. TRBV21-1 is labeled a pseudogene. The CDR3 is 17 amino acids. CDR3 sequence reads: CASSPRDRGPLNTEAFF. The CDR3, as DNA: TGTGCCAGCAGCCCCCGGGACAGGGGGCCACTGAACACTGAAGCTTTCTTT.

The sample holds one count of this clone. Different DNA sequences within this sample yield the same CDR3. V and J are TRBV4-1 and TRBJ2-7; 8 bases align to TRBD1. The V gene's germline CDR1 is MGHRA and CDR2 YSYEKL. This CDR3 region has 16 residues. The V and J ends lost 4 bases and 1 base, in that order; junction bases with no gene match: 9. The CDR3 reads CASSPPGTGSSYEQYF. The CDR3, as DNA: TGCGCCAGCAGCCCCCCAGGGACAGGATCTTCCTACGAGCAGTACTTC.

In this sample, this clone turned up a few times. This rearrangement joins TRBV20-1 to TRBJ1-1; the D is unclear. The CDR3 is 11 residues long. Germline CDR1 is DFQATT and CDR2 is SNEGSKA (reference sequence). The V gene lost 2 bases and the J gene lost 4 bases, with 5 bases spanning the gap. CDR3 in DNA: TGCAGTGCTAGAATGGGCACTGAAGCTTTCTTT. Translation: CSARMGTEAFF.

This chain connects TRBV4-1 to TRBJ2-3; TRBD2 matches at 12 bases. The CDR3 has 17 amino acids. The germline gives CDR1 MGHRA, CDR2 YSYEKL. V lost 2 bases and J lost 3; bases outside the gene matches: 6. CDR3 residues: CASSQLAGGPGTDTQYF. DNA of the CDR3: TGCGCCAGCAGCCAACTAGCGGGAGGGCCGGGTACAGATACGCAGTATTTT.

This chain uses TRBV5-1 with TRBJ1-2; D is ambiguous. Germline CDR1 SGHRS, CDR2 YFSETQ. This CDR3 region has 15 residues. The germline V and J ends were trimmed by 4 bases and 6 bases, with 19 bases remaining between them. The CDR3 here is CASSLEYTQRNGYTF. In DNA, the CDR3 is TGCGCCAGCAGCCTCGAGTACACCCAAAGGAATGGCTACACCTTC.